The rows below give T cell receptor beta chains drawn from one sample of a study of graft-versus-host responses after intestinal transplantation. The antigens of these receptors remain unknown. The table came from immunoSEQ multiplex PCR; TCRdb's copy has only in-frame clones and leaves some out. The table shows approximately 76,000 clones, with over 75% occurring only once. The input for sequencing was unstimulated CD4+ T cells sorted from spleen or lymph node cells, taken before transplant. These receptors came from a human donor who was the organ donor for an intestinal transplant. CDR3s include the opening cysteine and the closing phenylalanine or tryptophan. A D gene is named only where the DNA matches it firmly. Part of the rows lack a size; the others show once, few, many or a class for expanded clones.

V gene	J gene	D gene	clone size	CDR3 protein	CDR3 DNA
TRBV7-2	TRBJ1-1	NA	NA	CASSYRPGTGGTEAFF	TGTGCCAGCAGCTACCGCCCCGGGACGGGGGGCACTGAAGCTTTCTTT
TRBV27	TRBJ2-3	TRBD1	NA	CASSPVNPTGGSTDTQYF	TGTGCCAGCAGTCCCGTCAATCCGACAGGGGGTAGCACAGATACGCAGTATTTT
TRBV7-2	TRBJ1-6	TRBD1	NA	CASSQNIGTGGNSPLHF	TGTGCCAGCAGCCAAAATATCGGGACAGGGGGGAATTCACCCCTCCACTTT
TRBV29-1	TRBJ2-3	TRBD1	few	CSVEEWTGGRDTQYF	TGCAGCGTTGAAGAATGGACAGGGGGTCGAGATACGCAGTATTTT
TRBV9	TRBJ2-5	TRBD1	NA	CASSPGVLGRGRRETQYF	TGTGCCAGCAGCCCCGGCGTTCTGGGTAGGGGGCGCCGGGAGACCCAGTACTTC
TRBV10-3	TRBJ2-5	TRBD2	NA	CAISPGLGETQYF	TGTGCCATCAGTCCGGGACTAGGAGAGACCCAGTACTTC
TRBV28	TRBJ2-5	TRBD1	NA	CASSRSGTGEETQYF	TGTGCCAGCAGTCGCAGCGGGACAGGGGAAGAGACCCAGTACTTC
TRBV27	TRBJ1-2	NA	NA	CASSSRITRDSDNGYTF	TGTGCCAGCAGTTCCAGAATTACCCGGGACTCAGATAATGGCTACACCTTC
TRBV28	TRBJ2-6	NA	once	CASSSGGPGANVLTF	TGTGCCAGCAGCTCAGGGGGGCCTGGGGCCAACGTCCTGACTTTC
TRBV28	TRBJ2-6	NA	few	CASTQPTVTGANVLTF	TGTGCCAGCACCCAACCCACGGTCACTGGGGCCAACGTCCTGACTTTC
TRBV30	TRBJ1-3	NA	NA	CAWSEGQLNTIYF	TGTGCCTGGAGTGAGGGACAACTAAACACCATATATTTT
TRBV5-4	TRBJ2-1	NA	NA	CASSLGQSYNEQFF	TGTGCCAGCAGCTTGGGACAGAGCTACAATGAGCAGTTCTTC
TRBV5-1	TRBJ2-2	NA	NA	CASSGGANTGELFF	TGCGCCAGCAGCGGAGGGGCGAACACCGGGGAGCTGTTTTTT
TRBV10-3	TRBJ2-1	TRBD2	NA	CAIARASGEVEQFF	TGTGCCATCGCTAGGGCTAGCGGGGAGGTTGAGCAGTTCTTC
TRBV29-1	TRBJ2-1	NA	NA	CSVGTVNNEQFF	TGCAGCGTTGGGACAGTGAACAATGAGCAGTTCTTC
TRBV19	TRBJ2-3	NA	NA	CASSITGDTQYF	TGTGCCAGTAGTATAACGGGGGATACGCAGTATTTT
TRBV11-3	TRBJ1-5	TRBD1	NA	CASSLERCGTGCNQPQHF	TGTGCCAGCAGCTTAGAGAGATGTGGGACAGGCTGCAATCAGCCCCAGCATTTT
TRBV7-4	TRBJ1-6	NA	NA	CASTTQKGQVLGSPLHF	TGTGCCAGCACCACCCAAAAGGGGCAGGTGTTGGGTTCACCCCTCCACTTT
TRBV11-2	TRBJ1-1	TRBD1	NA	CASSFGGGTGRGTEAFF	TGTGCCAGCAGCTTCGGGGGCGGGACAGGCAGGGGCACTGAAGCTTTCTTT
TRBV19	TRBJ1-5	TRBD1	NA	CAISDRRSQPQHF	TGTGCCATTTCGGACAGGAGAAGTCAGCCCCAGCATTTT
TRBV29-1	TRBJ1-1	TRBD1	NA	CSVADRVNTEAFF	TGCAGCGTTGCTGACAGGGTGAACACTGAAGCTTTCTTT
TRBV6-1	TRBJ2-1	TRBD1	once	CASRTGQGARNEQFF	TGTGCCAGCAGAACGGGACAGGGGGCGAGGAATGAGCAGTTCTTC
TRBV9	TRBJ1-1	NA	NA	CASSVGPGVNTEAFF	TGTGCCAGCAGCGTAGGACCGGGGGTTAACACTGAAGCTTTCTTT
TRBV7-3	TRBJ1-2	TRBD1	few	CASSPLRTGVYGYTF	TGTGCCAGCAGCCCTCTGAGGACAGGGGTTTATGGCTACACCTTC
TRBV2	TRBJ1-2	NA	NA	CASSEQGQLGYGYTF	TGTGCCAGCAGTGAACAGGGGCAACTAGGCTATGGCTACACCTTC
TRBV28	TRBJ1-6	TRBD1	NA	CASSPGTGNSPLHF	TGTGCCAGCAGCCCCGGGACAGGGAATTCACCCCTCCACTTT
TRBV6-5	TRBJ2-2	TRBD1	NA	CASSQTGKMAGELFF	TGTGCCAGCAGCCAGACAGGGAAGATGGCCGGGGAGCTGTTTTTT
TRBV30	TRBJ2-5	TRBD1	NA	CAWRDRGLLSKTQYF	TGTGCCTGGCGGGACAGGGGGCTTTTGAGTAAGACCCAGTACTTC
TRBV6-5	TRBJ1-5	TRBD1	NA	CASSPTGTGKPQHF	TGTGCCAGCAGCCCAACCGGGACAGGGAAGCCCCAGCATTTT
TRBV6-1	TRBJ1-5	TRBD1	once	CASSGDSHRPQHF	TGTGCCAGCAGTGGGGACAGCCATCGGCCCCAGCATTTT
TRBV19	TRBJ2-3	TRBD1	NA	CASSSTGGTDTQYF	TGTGCCAGTAGCAGCACAGGGGGGACAGATACGCAGTATTTT
TRBV18	TRBJ2-1	TRBD1	NA	CASSPGTGHNEQFF	TGTGCCAGCTCACCAGGGACAGGACACAATGAGCAGTTCTTC
TRBV5-1	TRBJ2-5	TRBD2	NA	CASSSGTSGGHDETQYF	TGCGCCAGCAGCTCCGGGACTAGCGGGGGGCATGACGAGACCCAGTACTTC
TRBV19	TRBJ2-2	NA	few	CASSIGQIGELFF	TGTGCCAGTAGTATTGGGCAGATCGGGGAGCTGTTTTTT
TRBV7-6	TRBJ1-5	NA	NA	CASSLEVGQLNQPQHF	TGTGCCAGCAGCTTAGAGGTAGGACAGCTCAATCAGCCCCAGCATTTT
TRBV5-1	TRBJ2-2	NA	NA	CASRTNTGTTGELFF	TGCGCCAGCAGGACTAATACAGGGACCACCGGGGAGCTGTTTTTT
TRBV11-3	TRBJ1-1	NA	NA	CASSWGGTEAFF	TGTGCCAGCAGCTGGGGGGGCACTGAAGCTTTCTTT
TRBV15	TRBJ1-1	TRBD1	NA	CATSRQGSNTEAFF	TGTGCCACCAGTAGACAGGGGTCGAACACTGAAGCTTTCTTT
TRBV6-1	TRBJ2-5	NA	once	CASRALETQYF	TGTGCCAGCAGGGCCTTGGAGACCCAGTACTTC
TRBV7-3	TRBJ1-3	NA	NA	CASSQGGVGISGNTIYF	TGTGCCAGCAGCCAAGGGGGGGTAGGGATCTCTGGAAACACCATATATTTT
TRBV7-8	TRBJ1-2	NA	NA	CASSLLQNSNSYGYTF	TGTGCCAGCAGCCTACTTCAGAACAGCAATTCGTATGGCTACACCTTC
TRBV7-7	TRBJ2-2	NA	NA	CASSGSGNTGELFF	TGTGCTAGCAGCGGTAGCGGGAACACCGGGGAGCTGTTTTTT
TRBV9	TRBJ2-1	NA	NA	CASSVEGGRLGNEQFF	TGTGCCAGCAGCGTAGAGGGGGGGCGTCTGGGAAATGAGCAGTTCTTC
TRBV29-1	TRBJ1-2	NA	NA	CSVETDPYGYTF	TGCAGCGTTGAGACAGACCCCTATGGCTACACCTTC
TRBV6-6	TRBJ2-4	NA	NA	CASSIQGTQYF	TGTGCCAGCAGTATACAGGGAACTCAGTACTTC
TRBV2	TRBJ2-2	NA	NA	CASTPEGNTGELFF	TGTGCCAGCACCCCGGAGGGAAACACCGGGGAGCTGTTTTTT
TRBV11-2	TRBJ2-1	TRBD2	NA	CASRGTSGGASYNEQFF	TGTGCCAGCAGGGGGACTAGCGGGGGGGCCTCCTACAATGAGCAGTTCTTC
TRBV5-4	TRBJ1-1	NA	NA	CASSFGGAVNTEAFF	TGTGCCAGCAGCTTCGGCGGGGCAGTGAACACTGAAGCTTTCTTT
TRBV28	TRBJ2-3	TRBD2	NA	CASSSNPSGVRDTQYF	TGTGCCAGCAGTTCCAACCCTAGCGGGGTCAGAGATACGCAGTATTTT